This T cell receptor (beta chain) comes out of a study of monozygotic twins with inflammatory bowel disease. Study outcomes and limitations: The authors note that differing immunosuppressive treatments may have added variability to patient repertoires.

For this clonotype: The antigen remains unidentified.

Germline CDR1 and CDR2: MGHDK and SYGVNS. This CDR3 is 15 amino acids long. The authors used approximately 3,300 ng of total RNA per TCR library. Each UMI, carrying a 6-nucleotide sample barcode, came from template switching. After re-calling the 5' RACE reads, TCRdb lists one entry per CDR3 protein, DNA absent. This listing includes around 450,000 distinct CDR3 sequences. The chain couples TRBV25-1 to TRBJ1-4. The sequenced material came from blood. The sequence was obtained from a human donor with ulcerative colitis or Crohn's disease, or a healthy co-twin of an affected twin (not recorded which). This CDR3 reads CASSAQGRPNEKLFF.